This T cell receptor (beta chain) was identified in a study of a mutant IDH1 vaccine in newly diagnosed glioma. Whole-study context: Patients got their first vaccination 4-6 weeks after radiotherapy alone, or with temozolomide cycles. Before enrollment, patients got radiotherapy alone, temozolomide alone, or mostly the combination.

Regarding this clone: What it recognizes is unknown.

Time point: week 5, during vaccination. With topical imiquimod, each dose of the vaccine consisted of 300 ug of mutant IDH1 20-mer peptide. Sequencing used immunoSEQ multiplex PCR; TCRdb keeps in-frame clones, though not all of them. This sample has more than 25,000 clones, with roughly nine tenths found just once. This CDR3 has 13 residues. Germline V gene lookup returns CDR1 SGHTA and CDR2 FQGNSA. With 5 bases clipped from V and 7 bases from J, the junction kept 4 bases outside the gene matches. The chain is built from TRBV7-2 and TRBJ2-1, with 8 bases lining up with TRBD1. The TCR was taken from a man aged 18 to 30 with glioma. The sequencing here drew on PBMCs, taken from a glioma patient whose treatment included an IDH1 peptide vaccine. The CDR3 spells CASSRDRGNEQFF. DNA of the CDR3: TGTGCCAGCAGCCGCGACAGGGGAAATGAGCAGTTCTTC.